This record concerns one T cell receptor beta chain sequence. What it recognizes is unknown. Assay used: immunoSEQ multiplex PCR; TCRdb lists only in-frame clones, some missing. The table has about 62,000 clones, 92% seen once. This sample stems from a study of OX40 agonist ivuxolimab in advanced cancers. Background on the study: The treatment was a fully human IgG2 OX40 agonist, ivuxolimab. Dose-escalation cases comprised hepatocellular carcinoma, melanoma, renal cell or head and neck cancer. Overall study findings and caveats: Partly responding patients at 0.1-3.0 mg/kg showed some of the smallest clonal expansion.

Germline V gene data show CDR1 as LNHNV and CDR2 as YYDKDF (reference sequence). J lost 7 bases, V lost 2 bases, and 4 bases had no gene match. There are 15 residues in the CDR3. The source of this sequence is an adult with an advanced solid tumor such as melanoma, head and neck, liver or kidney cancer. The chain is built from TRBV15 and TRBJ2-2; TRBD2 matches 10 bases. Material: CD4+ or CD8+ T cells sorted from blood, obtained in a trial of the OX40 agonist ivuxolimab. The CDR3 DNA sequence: TGTGCCACCAGCAGACTAGCGGGAGAATACGGGGAGCTGTTTTTT. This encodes CATSRLAGEYGELFF.